This T cell receptor beta chain was recorded in a study of blood T cell repertoires in COVID-19. The wider study: PBMCs, B-cell-depleted T cells, or T cells were the source of the cDNA or gDNA that made up the material.

Cohort 3 recovery required two negative PCRs, clearance, or symptom resolution. V lost 4 bases, J lost 1 base, and 5 bases lay in between. The CDR3 length is 13 residues. Germline loops: CDR1 MGHDK, CDR2 SYGVNS. The data were produced by immunoSEQ multiplex PCR, yet TCRdb's version contains in-frame clones alone and is incomplete. The sample includes just under 250,000 clones, approximately 90% of them seen just once. This receptor was obtained from a woman aged 25 to 39 who had recovered from COVID-19. The rearrangement links TRBV25-1 to TRBJ1-5; D is unclear. The sequenced sample consisted of PBMCs or T cells enriched from blood (not recorded which). The CDR3 DNA reads as TGTGCCAGCAGTGCGGGGAGCAATCAGCCCCAGCATTTT. Amino acids: CASSAGSNQPQHF.